Below are 25 T cell receptor beta chains sequenced from a single sample in a study of blood T cell repertoires in COVID-19. Some clones are missing from TCRdb's copy, which holds only in-frame ones; the method was immunoSEQ multiplex PCR. This table has hundreds of thousands of clones, 65% to 90% appearing once. Material: peripheral blood. These receptor sequences come from a man aged 50-60 years with active or convalescent COVID-19.

The rearrangement joins TRBV9 to TRBJ2-2; no clear D gene. Germline CDR1 reads SGDLS; CDR2 reads YYNGEE. The CDR3 is 14 residues long. Trimming shortened V by 1 base and J by 3 bases, and 7 bases separated the two germline ends. CDR3 nucleotides: TGTGCCAGCAGCGTAAGAACGGACACCGGGGAGCTGTTTTTT. Its protein is CASSVRTDTGELFF.

The J gene is TRBJ1-5, the V gene TRBV6-5, with TRBD1 as a possible D gene (5 bases). V lost 6 bases, J lost 5 bases, and 17 bases lay in between. The length of the CDR3 is 15 residues. Germline V gives CDR1 MNHEY, CDR2 SVGAGI. DNA of the CDR3: TGTGCCAGCAGCACGGGGGGGACGATCGATCAGCCCCAGCATTTT. It translates to CASSTGGTIDQPQHF.

The rearrangement uses TRBV7-8 and TRBJ2-1, with 7 bases matching TRBD2. CDR1 and CDR2 (germline): SGHVS, FQNEAQ. V shed 1 base and J 12 bases; nucleotides not matched to a gene: 9. CDR3 length: 14 amino acids. In nucleotides, the CDR3 is TGTGCCAGCAGCTTAGACGGACTAGGGGTAGGGCAGTTCTTC. Amino acid sequence: CASSLDGLGVGQFF.

The V call is TRBV25-1, the J call TRBJ2-5; D is perhaps TRBD2 (6 bases). Trimming cost V 1 base and J 4 bases, with 10 bases left between them. The CDR3 extends over 14 amino acids. The V gene's germline CDR1 is MGHDK and CDR2 SYGVNS. The CDR3 sequence: CASSEFRGGETQYF. The CDR3, as DNA: TGTGCCAGCAGTGAATTTCGGGGAGGAGAGACCCAGTACTTC.

This clone showed up just once. The junction shows a germline mismatch at one end, possibly a read error. The chain uses TRBV11-3 and TRBJ2-7, with 10 bases that match TRBD1. Germline-derived CDR1 and CDR2 are SGHNT and YENEEA. This CDR3 comprises 18 residues. The CDR3 sequence is CASSLVCIQGQGPYEQYF. The CDR3 DNA is TGTGCCAGCAGCTTAGTATGTATCCAGGGACAGGGGCCCTATGAGCAGTACTTC.

The gene calls are TRBV2 and TRBJ1-2; D uncertain. V was pared by 4 bases and J by 4 bases, with 10 bases between. This CDR3 has 13 amino acids. CDR1 SNHLY and CDR2 FYNNEI come from the germline V gene. DNA of the CDR3: TGTGCCAGCAGTGCCGGGGTTGGCTATGGCTACACCTTC. Its translation: CASSAGVGYGYTF.

The J gene is TRBJ2-2, the V gene TRBV29-1; TRBD1 matches at 8 bases. This CDR3 has 13 residues. The germline CDR1 and CDR2 sequences are SQVTM and ANQGSEA. The junction had 7 bases not matched to a gene; V was cut back by 6 bases and J by 7 bases. CDR3 sequence: CSVSGGTIGELFF. The CDR3 DNA follows: TGCAGCGTATCAGGGGGCACGATCGGGGAGCTGTTTTTT.

The chain employs TRBV15 and TRBJ2-3; TRBD2 matches at 7 bases. CDR1 and CDR2 from the germline V gene are LNHNV and YYDKDF (reference sequence). This CDR3 spans 15 amino acids. The trim removed 3 bases at V and 2 bases at J, leaving 5 bases unmatched. The CDR3 loop reads CATSRGGTHTDTQYF. CDR3 DNA: TGTGCCACCAGCAGGGGGGGGACTCACACAGATACGCAGTATTTT.

The chain uses TRBV6-2 or TRBV6-3 and TRBJ1-2, with TRBD1 matching 12 bases. The trim removed 4 bases at V and 7 bases at J, leaving 10 bases unmatched. Germline V lookup: CDR1 MNHEY, CDR2 SVGEGT. This CDR3 is built from 16 residues. The CDR3 DNA follows: TGTGCCAGCAGTTGGACACCGGGACAGGGGGCAGGTGGCTACACCTTC. Translated, it gives CASSWTPGQGAGGYTF.

This chain uses TRBV9 with TRBJ2-3; 7 bases line up with TRBD2. The germline V gene encodes CDR1 SGDLS and CDR2 YYNGEE. Trimming took 5 bases from V and 8 from J; bases not matched to a gene: 11. There are 14 residues in the CDR3. The CDR3 here is CASRPLAEVGTQYF. The CDR3 bases are TGTGCCAGCAGACCCCTAGCGGAAGTAGGTACGCAGTATTTT.

The chain links TRBV20-1 to TRBJ1-2; possible D gene TRBD1, 5 bases. V lost 3 bases and J lost 4, with 9 bases in between. This CDR3 contains 12 residues. Germline CDR1 reads DFQATT; CDR2 reads SNEGSKA (reference sequence). The CDR3 spells CSASPGVYGYTF. CDR3 nucleotides: TGCAGTGCTAGTCCGGGGGTCTATGGCTACACCTTC.

J is TRBJ1-3 and V is TRBV6-5; TRBD1 might be the D (6 bases). From germline, CDR1 is MNHEY and CDR2 SVGAGI. The CDR3 is made up of 14 amino acids. The V end lost 10 bases, the J end lost 1 base, and 14 bases lay between the germline ends. The CDR3 bases are TGTGCCACCAAAGCAGGGGCGTCTGGAAACACCATATATTTT. As protein: CATKAGASGNTIYF.

V is TRBV7-6 and J is TRBJ2-3, with D possibly TRBD2 on 5 matching bases. Germline CDR1 and CDR2: SGHVS and FNYEAQ. This CDR3 is 18 amino acids long. V was pared by 1 base and J by 1 base, with 18 bases between. The CDR3 protein is CASSLVPGLARGTDTQYF. CDR3 coding DNA: TGTGCCAGCAGCTTAGTCCCCGGACTGGCAAGGGGCACAGATACGCAGTATTTT.

This sequence joins TRBV5-6 and TRBJ1-2; 8 bases agree with TRBD1. The germline gives CDR1 SGHDT, CDR2 YYEEEE. The CDR3 has 15 amino acids. Trimming removed 1 base from V and 12 bases from J; junction bases left unmatched: 14. The CDR3 nucleotides are TGTGCCAGCAGCTTGCGGGAACAGGGACAGGAAGGGAACACCTTC. Translated, it gives CASSLREQGQEGNTF.

The chain is built from TRBV5-4 and TRBJ1-1, with no clear D. V was pared by 9 bases and J by 4 bases, with 19 bases between. The CDR3 has 14 amino acids. Germline assignment: CDR1 SGHNT and CDR2 YYREEE (reference sequence). CDR3 coding DNA: TGTGCCACCTACTTATCCCAGTGGAGCACTGAAGCTTTCTTT. This translates into CATYLSQWSTEAFF.

The rearrangement links TRBV28 to TRBJ1-1; maybe TRBD1 (6 bases). CDR1 and CDR2 (germline): MDHEN, SYDVKM. The CDR3 is 17 residues long. Trimming removed 6 bases from V and 1 base from J, with 21 bases in between. CDR3 nucleotides: TGTGCCAGCAGCCTGGCCGGGGGGCGTATAAGGAACACTGAAGCTTTCTTT. Translated: CASSLAGGRIRNTEAFF.

This chain connects TRBV3-1 (or the pseudogene TRBV3-2) to TRBJ1-1; TRBD1 matches 9 bases. The germline CDR1 and CDR2 sequences are LGHDT and YNNKEL (reference sequence). The CDR3 loop spans 15 amino acids. V was clipped by 2 bases and J by 5 bases; unmatched bases: 6. The CDR3 loop reads CASSQIRDRDTEAFF. In nucleotides, the CDR3 is TGTGCCAGCAGCCAAATCAGGGACAGGGATACTGAAGCTTTCTTT.

The chain recombines TRBV6-6 with TRBJ2-2, with 7 bases aligning to TRBD1. CDR1 is MNHNY and CDR2 is SVGAGI in the germline V gene (reference sequence). This CDR3 has 13 amino acids. J was trimmed by 10 bases and V by 6 bases; bases with no gene match: 8. The CDR3 DNA sequence: TGTGCCAGCAGCCTCCTAGGGGGCGTGGAGCTGTTTTTT. It specifies CASSLLGGVELFF.

The V gene is TRBV27, the J gene TRBJ2-2; tentatively, D is TRBD2 (6 bases). This CDR3 has 15 residues. The V gene's germline CDR1 is MNHEY and CDR2 SMNVEV (reference sequence). The V and J ends lost 10 bases and 4 bases respectively, with 19 bases between them. CDR3 nucleotide sequence: TGTGCCACTTCTCTCGGGGGAGCGGCCACCGGGGAGCTGTTTTTT. Its protein product is CATSLGGAATGELFF.

This chain links TRBV6-2 or TRBV6-3 with TRBJ1-1, with TRBD1 as a possible D gene (5 bases). Per germline, CDR1 MNHEY and CDR2 SVGEGT. The V end was cut by 4 bases, the J end by 1 base, with 10 bases between. The CDR3 is 14 residues long. The CDR3 DNA follows: TGTGCCAGCAGTTCGGCAGGGAAGAACACTGAAGCTTTCTTT. Its protein product is CASSSAGKNTEAFF.

The chain combines TRBV7-9 with TRBJ2-2, with 10 nucleotides matching TRBD1. The CDR3 runs 17 residues. In germline, CDR1 is SEHNR, CDR2 FQNEAQ (reference sequence). V lost 5 bases, J lost 3 bases, and 9 bases stayed unmatched. CDR3 in amino acids: CASSPEHGTGDTGELFF. The CDR3 DNA follows: TGTGCCAGCAGCCCCGAGCATGGGACAGGGGACACCGGGGAGCTGTTTTTT.

The sample holds a few counts of this clone. This chain connects TRBV7-9 to TRBJ2-3; the D gene is possibly TRBD2 (5 bases). The CDR3 sequence is 15 residues long. The V end lost 4 bases, the J end lost 0 bases, and 11 bases lay between the germline ends. Germline V lookup: CDR1 SEHNR, CDR2 FQNEAQ (reference sequence). CDR3 sequence: CASSSNSGSTDTQYF. The CDR3 bases are TGTGCCAGCAGCTCGAACAGCGGTAGCACAGATACGCAGTATTTT.

The rearrangement uses TRBV27 and TRBJ2-1; TRBD2 matches at 7 bases. The germline CDR1 and CDR2 sequences are MNHEY and SMNVEV (reference sequence). With V trimmed by 5 bases and J by 9 bases, 13 bases remained unmatched. CDR3 size: 15 residues. The CDR3 reads CASSPTRGGRTEQFF. As DNA, the CDR3 is TGTGCCAGCAGTCCGACCCGCGGGGGAAGGACTGAGCAGTTCTTC.

The chain uses TRBV19 and TRBJ1-1; no clear D. Trimming took off 5 bases at V and 1 base at J, with 8 bases between the two ends. CDR1 is LNHDA, CDR2 SQIVND, per germline (reference sequence). The CDR3 spans 13 residues. CDR3 DNA sequence: TGTGCCAGTAGTGTTACACGGAACACTGAAGCTTTCTTT. Residues: CASSVTRNTEAFF.

V is TRBV7-9 and J is TRBJ1-2; D is undetermined. CDR1 and CDR2 from the germline V gene are SEHNR and FQNEAQ (reference sequence). V was pared by 2 bases and J by 6 bases, with 13 bases between. The CDR3 extends over 14 amino acids. In DNA, the CDR3 is TGTGCCAGCAGCTTAAAGAGGCCGCAGAATGGCTACACCTTC. The encoded protein is CASSLKRPQNGYTF.